One and the same sample provided the 17 T cell receptor beta chains below, sequenced in a study of shared clonotypes between healthy human individuals. Positively selected for CCR7, the CD45RO-negative cells used as naive CD8 cells excluded terminally differentiated effector memory CD45RA+ cells. Sequenced by immunoSEQ multiplex PCR; TCRdb stores in-frame clones only, minus some. The data hold approximately 740,000 clones, with 80% to 95% observed a single time. The sequencing input was naive CD8+ T cells sorted from blood. The receptors shown here come from a young man in good health.

This clone was observed a single time. The rearrangement joins TRBV6-1 to TRBJ1-5; the D is unclear. This CDR3 is 15 amino acids long. The V gene lost 2 bases and the J gene lost 0 bases, with 8 bases spanning the gap. Germline CDR1 reads MNHNS; CDR2 reads SASEGT. In DNA, the CDR3 is TGTGCCAGCAGTGAATTAGGGTATAGCAATCAGCCCCAGCATTTT. It yields the protein CASSELGYSNQPQHF.

The chain links TRBV7-9 to TRBJ2-7, with D perhaps TRBD1 (5 bases). From germline, CDR1 is SEHNR and CDR2 FQNEAQ (reference sequence). V lost 1 base to trimming and J lost 1 base, with 11 bases between them. This CDR3 region has 15 residues. The DNA for the CDR3 is TGTGCCAGCAGCTTAGTCAGGGAAGCATCCTACGAGCAGTACTTC. It codes for CASSLVREASYEQYF. The full variable domain, completed using reference TRBV7-9 and TRBJ2-7, is DTGVSQNPRHKITKRGQNVTFRCDPISEHNRLYWYRQTLGQGPEFLTYFQNEAQLEKSRLLSDRFSAERPKGSFSTLEIQRTEQGDSAMYLCASSLVREASYEQYFGPGTRLTVT.

As for this clone: A junction end diverges from the germline sequence, so it may reflect a read error. The chain uses TRBV6-1 and TRBJ1-5, with 8 bases fitting TRBD1. The CDR3 extends over 11 amino acids. The germline V gene has CDR1 MNHNS and CDR2 SASEGT. DNA of the CDR3: TGTGCCAGCCGAAATCGGGACAGGAAGGATTTT. This codes for CASRNRDRKDF.

The chain is built from TRBV7-9 and TRBJ2-5; a weak D match, TRBD2 (6 bases). Trimming took 2 bases from V and 2 from J, leaving 12 bases between them. There are 15 residues in the CDR3. The germline V gene encodes CDR1 SEHNR and CDR2 FQNEAQ (reference sequence). The CDR3 DNA reads TGTGCCAGCAGCTTACGGGTGGAGGGGCAAGAGACCCAGTACTTC. Protein: CASSLRVEGQETQYF.

The genes are TRBV7-9 and TRBJ2-2; no firm D call. V was pared by 3 bases and J by 0 bases, with 11 bases between. The CDR3 contains 16 residues. Germline assignment: CDR1 SEHNR and CDR2 FQNEAQ (reference sequence). CDR3 region: CASSFSSIANTGELFF. In nucleotides, the CDR3 is TGTGCCAGCAGCTTCTCGAGTATCGCGAACACCGGGGAGCTGTTTTTT.

The chain joins TRBV27 to TRBJ2-7; 10 bases agree with TRBD2. CDR1 and CDR2 (germline): MNHEY, SMNVEV (reference sequence). The CDR3 totals 15 residues. V lost 2 bases to trimming and J lost 7 bases; unmatched junction nucleotides: 8. The chain's CDR3 is CASSLTAGGHWEQYF. The CDR3, as DNA: TGTGCCAGCAGTTTAACAGCGGGAGGGCATTGGGAGCAGTACTTC.

The chain combines TRBV28 with TRBJ1-2; 7 nucleotides align to TRBD1. The CDR3 runs to 18 residues. J was trimmed by 0 bases and V by 6 bases; bases with no gene match: 16. Germline lookup yields CDR1 MDHEN and CDR2 SYDVKM. CDR3 protein: CASRAIRDSELANYGYTF. In nucleotides, the CDR3 is TGTGCCAGCAGGGCGATCCGGGACAGCGAATTAGCTAACTATGGCTACACCTTC.

The chain uses TRBV28 and TRBJ2-7; no clear D gene. V gave up 2 bases and J gave up 3 bases, with 8 bases separating them. Per the germline V gene, CDR1 is MDHEN and CDR2 is SYDVKM. CDR3 size: 13 residues. CDR3 DNA sequence: TGTGCCAGCAGTTTAGTTGCATTCTACGAGCAGTACTTC. Encoded protein: CASSLVAFYEQYF.

V and J are TRBV27 and TRBJ2-1, with 12 bases identical to TRBD2. This CDR3 spans 18 amino acids. V was pared by 5 bases and J by 3 bases, with 11 bases of the junction left unmatched. Germline values: CDR1 MNHEY, CDR2 SMNVEV (reference sequence). CDR3 loop: CASSPGRRLAGVYNEQFF. The CDR3 bases are TGTGCCAGCAGTCCCGGAAGAAGACTAGCGGGGGTCTACAATGAGCAGTTCTTC.

The J gene is TRBJ2-7, the V gene TRBV7-2, with 15 bases that match TRBD2. This CDR3 contains 14 residues. The trim removed 5 bases at V and 11 bases at J, leaving 7 bases unmatched. The germline CDR1 and CDR2 sequences are SGHTA and FQGNSA. The CDR3 DNA sequence: TGTGCCAGCAGCCGCGGACTAGCGGGAGGGGGGGAGTACTTC. Translated: CASSRGLAGGGEYF.

This clone has just one count. The chain recombines TRBV7-9 with TRBJ2-7; 8 bases are a match to TRBD1. The J segment lost 0 bases and the V segment lost 0 bases, leaving 13 bases of the junction unmatched. Germline CDR1 reads SEHNR; CDR2 reads FQNEAQ (reference sequence). The CDR3 is 19 residues long. The CDR3 region has the DNA TGTGCCAGCAGCTTAGCCGGAGACAGGGGCCTTTCGAGCTCCTACGAGCAGTACTTC. It codes for CASSLAGDRGLSSSYEQYF.

The CDR3 nucleotides are TGTGCCAGCAGCCCCCCGGCAGGTCACGAGCAGTACTTC. Translation gives CASSPPAGHEQYF. V and J are TRBV7-2 and TRBJ2-7; D ambiguous. The CDR3 is 13 amino acids. Germline V gene lookup returns CDR1 SGHTA and CDR2 FQGNSA. The V gene lost 5 bases and the J gene lost 5 bases, with 13 bases spanning the gap.

This chain joins TRBV27 and TRBJ2-7; D is unresolved. CDR3 length: 14 residues. Germline V gene sequence: CDR1 MNHEY, CDR2 SMNVEV (reference sequence). V lost 0 bases, J lost 4 bases, and 10 bases lay in between. DNA for the CDR3: TGTGCCAGCAGTTTATCGATTGGGGTTTACGAGCAGTACTTC. This codes for CASSLSIGVYEQYF.

The chain joins TRBV10-3 to TRBJ2-7, with 8 bases identical to TRBD1. CDR1 and CDR2 (germline): ENHRY, SYGVKD. This CDR3 comprises 16 residues. The V segment lost 1 base and the J segment 1 base; nucleotides outside the gene matches: 6. The CDR3 DNA sequence: TGTGCCATCAGTGAGTACGTTGGGACAGGATCCTACGAGCAGTACTTC. Protein sequence: CAISEYVGTGSYEQYF.

The V and J genes are TRBV19 and TRBJ2-3; D not certain. This CDR3 comprises 13 residues. V shed 3 bases and J shed 2 bases, with 6 bases lying between them. CDR1 is LNHDA and CDR2 is SQIVND in the germline V gene (reference sequence). The DNA of the CDR3 is TGTGCCAGTAGTATTGGGTACACAGATACGCAGTATTTT. Protein sequence: CASSIGYTDTQYF.

The CDR3, as DNA: TGTGCCAGCAGCTTAGTCCCCCAAACAGATACGCAGTATTTT. Translating gives CASSLVPQTDTQYF. J is TRBJ2-3 and V is TRBV11-2; D is ambiguous. The CDR3 totals 14 residues. Germline V gene lookup returns CDR1 SGHAT and CDR2 FQNNGV. Trimming stripped 1 base from V and 3 bases from J, with 8 bases between.

The CDR3 reads CASSLGLGTDTQYF. CDR3 nucleotide sequence: TGTGCCAGCAGCTTAGGACTAGGCACAGATACGCAGTATTTT. The chain is built from TRBV7-2 and TRBJ2-3; D is possibly TRBD2 (6 bases). The CDR3 consists of 14 residues. Looked up from germline, CDR1 is SGHTA and CDR2 is FQGNSA. Trimming stripped 1 base from V and 1 base from J, with 6 bases between.